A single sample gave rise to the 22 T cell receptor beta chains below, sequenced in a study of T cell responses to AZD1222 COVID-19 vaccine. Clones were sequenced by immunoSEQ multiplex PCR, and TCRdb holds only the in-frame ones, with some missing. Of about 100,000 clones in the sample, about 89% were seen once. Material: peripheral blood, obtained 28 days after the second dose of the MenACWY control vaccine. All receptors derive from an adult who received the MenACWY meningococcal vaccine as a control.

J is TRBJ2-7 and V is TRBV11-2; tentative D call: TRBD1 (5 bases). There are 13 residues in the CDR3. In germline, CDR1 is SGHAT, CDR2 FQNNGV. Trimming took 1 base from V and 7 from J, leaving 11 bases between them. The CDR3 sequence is CASSLGGREEQYF. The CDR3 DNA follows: TGTGCCAGCAGCTTAGGCGGCAGGGAAGAGCAGTACTTC.

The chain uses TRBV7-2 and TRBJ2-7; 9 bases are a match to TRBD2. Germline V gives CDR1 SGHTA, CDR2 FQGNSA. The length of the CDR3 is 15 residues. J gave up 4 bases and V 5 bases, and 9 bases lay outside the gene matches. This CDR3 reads CASSPLRGGVYEQYF. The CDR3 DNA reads TGTGCCAGCAGCCCCCTGCGGGGGGGCGTGTACGAGCAGTACTTC.

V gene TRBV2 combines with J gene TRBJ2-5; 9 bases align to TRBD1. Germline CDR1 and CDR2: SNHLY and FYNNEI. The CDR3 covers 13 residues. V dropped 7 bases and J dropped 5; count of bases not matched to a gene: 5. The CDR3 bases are TGTGCCAGCACCGGGACAGGGAGGGAGACCCAGTACTTC. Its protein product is CASTGTGRETQYF.

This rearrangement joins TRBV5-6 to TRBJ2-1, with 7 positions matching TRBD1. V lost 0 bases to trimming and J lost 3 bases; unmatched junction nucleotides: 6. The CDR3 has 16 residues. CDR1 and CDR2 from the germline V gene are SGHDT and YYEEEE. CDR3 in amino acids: CASSLDRGLVYNEQFF. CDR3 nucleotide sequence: TGTGCCAGCAGCTTGGACAGGGGATTGGTCTACAATGAGCAGTTCTTC.

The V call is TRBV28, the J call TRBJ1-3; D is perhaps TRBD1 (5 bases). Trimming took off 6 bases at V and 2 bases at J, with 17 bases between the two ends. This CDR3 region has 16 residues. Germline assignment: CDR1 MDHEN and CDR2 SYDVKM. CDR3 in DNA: TGTGCCAGCAGGCCCCCCACAGGACCTACTGGAAACACCATATATTTT. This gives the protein CASRPPTGPTGNTIYF.

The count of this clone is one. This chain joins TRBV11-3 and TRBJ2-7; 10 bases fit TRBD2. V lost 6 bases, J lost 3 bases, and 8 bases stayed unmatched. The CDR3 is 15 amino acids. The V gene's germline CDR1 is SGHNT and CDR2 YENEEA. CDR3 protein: CASSAGTSAFYEQYF. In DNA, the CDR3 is TGTGCCAGCAGTGCCGGGACTAGCGCTTTCTACGAGCAGTACTTC. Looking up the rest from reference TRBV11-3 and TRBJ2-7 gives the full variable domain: EAGVVQSPRYKIIEKKQPVAFWCNPISGHNTLYWYLQNLGQGPELLIRYENEEAVDDSQLPKDRFSAERLKGVDSTLKIQPAELGDSAVYLCASSAGTSAFYEQYFGPGTRLTVT.

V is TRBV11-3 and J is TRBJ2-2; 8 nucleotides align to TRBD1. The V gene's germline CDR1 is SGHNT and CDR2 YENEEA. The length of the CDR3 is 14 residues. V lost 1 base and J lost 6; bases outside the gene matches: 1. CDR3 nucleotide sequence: TGTGCCAGCAGCTTAGGACAGGGGTCCGGGGAGCTGTTTTTT. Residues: CASSLGQGSGELFF.

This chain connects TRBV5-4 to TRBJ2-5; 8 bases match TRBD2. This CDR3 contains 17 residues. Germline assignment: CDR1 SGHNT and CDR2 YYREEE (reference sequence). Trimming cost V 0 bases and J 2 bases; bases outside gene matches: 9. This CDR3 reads CASSLGGAGEVQETQYF. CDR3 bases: TGTGCCAGCAGCTTGGGGGGAGCGGGGGAAGTTCAAGAGACCCAGTACTTC.

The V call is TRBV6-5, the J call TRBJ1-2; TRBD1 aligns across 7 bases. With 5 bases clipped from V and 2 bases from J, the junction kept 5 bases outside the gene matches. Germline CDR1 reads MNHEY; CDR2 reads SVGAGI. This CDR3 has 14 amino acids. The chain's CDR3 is CASSINRGNYGYTF. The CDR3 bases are TGTGCCAGCAGTATCAACAGGGGAAACTATGGCTACACCTTC.

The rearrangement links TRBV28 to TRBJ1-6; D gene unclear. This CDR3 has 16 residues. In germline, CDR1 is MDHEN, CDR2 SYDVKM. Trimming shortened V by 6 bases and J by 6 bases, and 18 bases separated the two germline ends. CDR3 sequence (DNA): TGTGCCAGCAGGCAACACGGCCTCTCGATTAATTCACCCCTCCACTTT. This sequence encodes CASRQHGLSINSPLHF.

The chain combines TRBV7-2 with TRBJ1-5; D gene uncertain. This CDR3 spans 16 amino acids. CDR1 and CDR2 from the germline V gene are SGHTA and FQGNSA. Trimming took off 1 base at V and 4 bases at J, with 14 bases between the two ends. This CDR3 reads CASSLVRENPNQPQHF. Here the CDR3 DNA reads TGTGCCAGCAGCTTAGTACGAGAGAATCCGAATCAGCCCCAGCATTTT. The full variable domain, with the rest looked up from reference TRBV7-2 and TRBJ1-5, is GAGVSQSPSNKVTEKGKDVELRCDPISGHTALYWYRQSLGQGLEFLIYFQGNSAPDKSGLPSDRFSAERTGGSVSTLTIQRTQQEDSAVYLCASSLVRENPNQPQHFGDGTRLSIL.

The CDR3 region is CASSQDRVGDGNTIYF. In nucleotides, the CDR3 is TGCGCCAGCAGTCAAGACAGGGTGGGGGATGGAAACACCATATATTTT. The chain employs TRBV23-1 and TRBJ1-3, with 7 bases matching TRBD1. TRBV23-1 is labeled an ORF, and its function is uncertain. The CDR3 length is 16 residues. V was pared by 2 bases and J by 3 bases, with 7 bases of the junction left unmatched.

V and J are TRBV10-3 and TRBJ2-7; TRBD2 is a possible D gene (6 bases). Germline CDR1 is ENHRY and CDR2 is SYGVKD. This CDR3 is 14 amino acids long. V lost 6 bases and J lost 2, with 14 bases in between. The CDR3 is CAISEGLDPYEQYF. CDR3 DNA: TGTGCCATCAGCGAGGGACTCGATCCCTACGAGCAGTACTTC.

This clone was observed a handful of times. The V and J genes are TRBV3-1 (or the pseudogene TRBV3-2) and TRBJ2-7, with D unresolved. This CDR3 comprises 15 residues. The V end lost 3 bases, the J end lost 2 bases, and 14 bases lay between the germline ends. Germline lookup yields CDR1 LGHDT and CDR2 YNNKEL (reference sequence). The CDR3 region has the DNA TGTGCCAGCAGCCAGGAAACCCATCCTACCTACGAGCAGTACTTC. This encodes CASSQETHPTYEQYF.

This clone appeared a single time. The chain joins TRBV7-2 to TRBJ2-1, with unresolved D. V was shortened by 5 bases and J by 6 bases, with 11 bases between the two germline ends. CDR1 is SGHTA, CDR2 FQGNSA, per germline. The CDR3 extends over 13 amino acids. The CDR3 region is CASSRQAPNEQFF. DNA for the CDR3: TGTGCCAGCAGCCGCCAAGCGCCCAATGAGCAGTTCTTC. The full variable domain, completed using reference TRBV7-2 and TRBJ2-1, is GAGVSQSPSNKVTEKGKDVELRCDPISGHTALYWYRQSLGQGLEFLIYFQGNSAPDKSGLPSDRFSAERTGGSVSTLTIQRTQQEDSAVYLCASSRQAPNEQFFGPGTRLTVL.

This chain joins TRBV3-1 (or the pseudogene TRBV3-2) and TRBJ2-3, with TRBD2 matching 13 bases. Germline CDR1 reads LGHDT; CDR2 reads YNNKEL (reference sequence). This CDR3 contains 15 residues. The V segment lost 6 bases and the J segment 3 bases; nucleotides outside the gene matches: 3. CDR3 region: CASSGLAGATDTQYF. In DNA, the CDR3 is TGTGCCAGCAGTGGACTAGCGGGAGCAACAGATACGCAGTATTTT.

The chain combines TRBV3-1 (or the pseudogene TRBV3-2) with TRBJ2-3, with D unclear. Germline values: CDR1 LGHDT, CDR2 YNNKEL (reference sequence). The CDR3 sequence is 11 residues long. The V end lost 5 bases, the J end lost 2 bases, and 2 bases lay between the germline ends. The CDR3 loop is CASSTTDTQYF. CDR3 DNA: TGTGCCAGCAGCACCACAGATACGCAGTATTTT.

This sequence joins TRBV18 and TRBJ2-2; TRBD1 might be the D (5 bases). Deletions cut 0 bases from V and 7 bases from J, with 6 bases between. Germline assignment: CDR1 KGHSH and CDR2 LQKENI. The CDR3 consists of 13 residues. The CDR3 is CASSPPGRGELFF. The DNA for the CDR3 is TGTGCCAGCTCACCACCGGGGCGCGGGGAGCTGTTTTTT.

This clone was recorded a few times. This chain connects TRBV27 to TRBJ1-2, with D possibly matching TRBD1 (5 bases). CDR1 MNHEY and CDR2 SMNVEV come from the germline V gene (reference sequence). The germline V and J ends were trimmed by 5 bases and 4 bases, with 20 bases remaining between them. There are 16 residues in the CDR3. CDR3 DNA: TGTGCCAGCAGTCTCACCGGGGGGGGTTCCCTCTATGGCTACACCTTC. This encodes CASSLTGGGSLYGYTF.

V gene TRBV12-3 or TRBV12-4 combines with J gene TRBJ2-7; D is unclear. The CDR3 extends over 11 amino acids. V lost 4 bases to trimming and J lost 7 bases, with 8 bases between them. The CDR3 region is CASSSFREQYF. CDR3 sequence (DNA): TGTGCCAGCAGTTCGTTTAGGGAGCAGTACTTC.

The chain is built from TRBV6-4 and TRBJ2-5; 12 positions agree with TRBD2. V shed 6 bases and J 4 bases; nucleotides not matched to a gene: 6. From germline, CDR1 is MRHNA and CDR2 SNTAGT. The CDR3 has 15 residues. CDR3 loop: CASSPRGLAGETQYF. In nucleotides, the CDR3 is TGTGCCAGCAGCCCCAGGGGACTAGCGGGAGAGACCCAGTACTTC.

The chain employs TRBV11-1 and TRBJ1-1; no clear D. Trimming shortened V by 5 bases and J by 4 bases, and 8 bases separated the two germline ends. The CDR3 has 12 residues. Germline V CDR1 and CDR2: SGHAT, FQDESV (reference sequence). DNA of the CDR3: TGTGCCAGCAGCGGGTATGGCACTGAAGCTTTCTTT. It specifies CASSGYGTEAFF.